The 27 T cell receptor beta chains below come from one sample, sequenced in a study of T cell clonality in common variable immunodeficiency. Method: immunoSEQ multiplex PCR; TCRdb's copy keeps in-frame clones and lacks some. The sample shows about 64,000 clones, none of them appearing just once. The material sequenced was peripheral blood mononuclear cells. Source of these receptors: a person between 18 and 69 years old in good health.

This clone was recorded at least ten times. Coverage ceases 3 residues before the CDR3 finishes, and the germline J gene fills in the end. V usage is TRBV14 and J usage is TRBJ2-5; no clear D. There are 14 residues in the CDR3. Trimming pared 2 bases from V and 2 bases from J, leaving 9 bases between. Germline V gene data show CDR1 as SGHDN and CDR2 as FVKESK. Incomplete CDR3 DNA: TGTGCCAGCAGCCAACGCATAGAGCAAGAGACC. This gives the protein CASSQRIEQET. The CDR3 reads in full as CASSQRIEQETQYF.

Notes on this clone: The CDR3 end lies 3 residues beyond the end of the read and is filled in from the germline J gene. The chain combines TRBV11-1 with TRBJ2-6, with D unclear. CDR1 is SGHAT, CDR2 FQDESV, per germline (reference sequence). The V gene lost 5 bases and the J gene lost 1 base, with 6 bases spanning the gap. The CDR3 runs to 14 residues. The CDR3 bases that were read are TGTGCCAGCAGCCCGAGGTCTGGGGCCAACGTC. It translates to CASSPRSGANV. The whole CDR3 region reads CASSPRSGANVLTF. The variable domain in full, with the rest retrieved from reference TRBV11-1 and TRBJ2-6, is EAEVAQSPRYKITEKSQAVAFWCDPISGHATLYWYRQILGQGPELLVQFQDESVVDDSQLPKDRFSAERLKGVDSTLKIQPAELGDSAMYLCASSPRSGANVLTFGAGSRLTVL.

This clone was seen many times. The observed sequence ends 3 residues before the CDR3 terminus, with the missing tail filled in from the germline J gene. The chain recombines TRBV11-3 with TRBJ1-1; D possibly corresponds to TRBD1 (6 bases). Deletions cut 4 bases from V and 4 bases from J, with 10 bases between. Per the germline V gene, CDR1 is SGHNT and CDR2 is YENEEA. This CDR3 has 13 amino acids. CDR3 region: CASSYLGATEAFF. Partial CDR3 DNA: TGTGCCAGCAGCTACTTGGGGGCCACTGAA.

This clone was seen many times. The missing CDR3 end, 3 residues past where the read stops, is filled in from the germline J gene. The rearrangement links TRBV7-6 to TRBJ2-2, with D perhaps TRBD2 (6 bases). The CDR3 length is 16 residues. From germline, CDR1 is SGHVS and CDR2 FNYEAQ. V was shortened by 1 base and J by 0 bases, with 9 bases between the two germline ends. The CDR3 DNA, read in part, is TGTGCCAGCAGCTTAGGGCGACTAGCGAACACCGGGGAG. Translating gives CASSLGRLANTGE. The whole CDR3 protein reads CASSLGRLANTGELFF.

This clone was detected ten times or more. The read finishes 3 residues shy of the CDR3 end, and the germline J gene is used to complete it. V is TRBV18 and J is TRBJ2-2, with D possibly being TRBD1 (6 bases). Trimming took 3 bases from V and 5 from J, leaving 19 bases between them. The CDR3 has 17 residues. Germline V CDR1 and CDR2: KGHSH, LQKENI. Incomplete CDR3 DNA: TGTGCCAGCTCACCGGCCTCTACAGGGCTGAGAACCGGGGAG. Translated, it gives CASSPASTGLRTGE. Given in full, the CDR3 is CASSPASTGLRTGELFF.

In this sample, this clone turned up many times. The CDR3 is cut off 3 residues early in the read; its end comes from the germline J gene. The gene calls are TRBV2 and TRBJ2-7, with TRBD2 identical over 11 bases. The J segment lost 4 bases and the V segment lost 2 bases, leaving 4 bases of the junction unmatched. This CDR3 comprises 15 residues. CDR1 is SNHLY, CDR2 FYNNEI, per germline. The CDR3 spells CASSELPSGGYEQYF. The covered CDR3 bases are TGTGCCAGCAGTGAACTCCCTAGCGGGGGGTACGAG.

In this sample, this clone turned up many times. The CDR3 goes on 3 residues after the read ends, and that part is filled in from the germline J gene. The chain carries TRBV30 and TRBJ2-3; D is perhaps TRBD1 (6 bases). The V gene lost 1 base and the J gene lost 2 bases, with 16 bases spanning the gap. The germline V gene encodes CDR1 GTSNPN and CDR2 SVGIG (reference sequence). The CDR3 is 16 amino acids. CDR3 DNA, as far as it was read: TGTGCCTGGAGTGCGGGGACACAAGCCTCCACAGATACG. Translating it yields CAWSAGTQASTDT. The full CDR3 reads CAWSAGTQASTDTQYF. Complete variable domain (other parts from reference TRBV30 and TRBJ2-3): SQTIHQWPATLVQPVGSPLSLECTVEGTSNPNLYWYRQAAGRGLQLLFYSVGIGQISSEVPQNLSASRPQDRQFILSSKKLLLSDSGFYLCAWSAGTQASTDTQYFGPGTRLTVL.

This clone was recorded many times. The observed sequence ends 3 residues before the CDR3 terminus, with the missing tail filled in from the germline J gene. J is TRBJ1-1 and V is TRBV30, with D possibly matching TRBD1 (6 bases). The germline V gene has CDR1 GTSNPN and CDR2 SVGIG (reference sequence). Trimming shortened V by 4 bases and J by 4 bases, and 19 bases separated the two germline ends. This CDR3 has 15 residues. The CDR3 bases that were read are TGTGCCTGGAACGCGGGGGGGGCAGGAGGCACTGAA. It is translated as CAWNAGGAGGTE. The complete CDR3 protein is CAWNAGGAGGTEAFF. The whole variable domain, remainder taken from reference TRBV30 and TRBJ1-1, is SQTIHQWPATLVQPVGSPLSLECTVEGTSNPNLYWYRQAAGRGLQLLFYSVGIGQISSEVPQNLSASRPQDRQFILSSKKLLLSDSGFYLCAWNAGGAGGTEAFFGQGTRLTVV.

This clone was observed at least ten times. The read ends 3 residues early relative to the CDR3; the germline J gene fills the gap. J is TRBJ2-4 and V is TRBV30, with a tentative D call TRBD2 (7 bases). This CDR3 comprises 15 residues. Trimming stripped 3 bases from V and 6 bases from J, with 18 bases between. From germline, CDR1 is GTSNPN and CDR2 SVGIG (reference sequence). Here the CDR3 reads CAWSELQGGGNIQYF. CDR3 DNA (partial): TGTGCCTGGAGCGAACTACAGGGAGGGGGAAACATT.

This clone was detected ten times or more. The CDR3 extends 3 residues past the end of the read, so its final part is completed from the germline J gene. The chain couples TRBV5-4 to TRBJ1-2, with D hard to call. Trimming removed 4 bases from V and 4 bases from J, with 17 bases in between. This CDR3 has 15 residues. Germline V gene lookup returns CDR1 SGHNT and CDR2 YYREEE (reference sequence). This chain's CDR3 is CASSTGSSPGYGYTF. The sequenced part of the CDR3 DNA is TGTGCCAGCAGCACGGGGTCCAGTCCAGGCTATGGC.

Notes on this clone: The CDR3 end lies 3 residues beyond the end of the read and is filled in from the germline J gene. The J gene is TRBJ1-2, the V gene TRBV7-6, with D unresolved. CDR1 is SGHVS, CDR2 FNYEAQ, per germline. This CDR3 has 17 amino acids. The CDR3 bases that were read are TGTGCCAGCAGCTTAGGGGTATTGGTGGCGGAATACAATGAC. Its protein product is CASSLGVLVAEYND. The whole CDR3 protein is CASSLGVLVAEYNDYTF.

This clone was counted many times. The read stops 3 residues short of the end of the CDR3; the missing end is completed from the germline J gene. This sequence joins TRBV5-3 and TRBJ2-3; 10 nucleotides match TRBD2. TRBV5-3 falls under the ORF class, with uncertain function. The CDR3 runs to 15 residues. Trimming cost V 4 bases and J 8 bases; bases outside gene matches: 10. The CDR3 sequence: CARSPSSGSPATQYF. The covered CDR3 bases are TGTGCCAGAAGCCCTTCTAGCGGGAGTCCCGCTACG.

This clone was seen more than once but under ten times. CDR3 bases read: TGTGCCAGCAGCCACGGCGGGGACGAG. It codes for CASSHGGDE. The whole CDR3 sequence reads CASSHGGDEQYF. V usage is TRBV13 and J usage is TRBJ2-7; D may be TRBD2 (6 bases). The CDR3 end falls 3 residues outside the read, so it is completed with the germline J gene. V gave up 5 bases and J gave up 5 bases, with 10 bases separating them. The germline V gene has CDR1 PRHDT and CDR2 FYEKMQ (reference sequence). This CDR3 region has 12 residues.

This clone appeared many times. The CDR3 end falls 3 residues outside the read, so it is completed with the germline J gene. The chain is built from TRBV6-1 and TRBJ2-3; maybe TRBD1 (6 bases). Germline CDR1 MNHNS, CDR2 SASEGT. The CDR3 covers 15 residues. V lost 4 bases and J 0 bases, leaving 11 bases between the germline ends. CDR3 DNA, as far as it was read: TGTGCCAGCAGTGGCAGACAGGCTAGCACAGATACG. It codes for CASSGRQASTDT. In full, the CDR3 reads CASSGRQASTDTQYF.

This clone was observed at least ten times. The sequenced fragment ends 3 residues before the CDR3 boundary, so the rest is inferred from the germline J gene. The rearrangement uses TRBV19 and TRBJ2-1, with 11 bases lining up with TRBD2. Germline CDR1 LNHDA, CDR2 SQIVND (reference sequence). The CDR3 extends over 15 amino acids. V was pared by 1 base and J by 8 bases, with 4 bases of the junction left unmatched. The chain's CDR3 is CASSIVAGGPDEQFF. The covered CDR3 bases are TGTGCCAGTAGTATAGTAGCGGGGGGGCCCGATGAG.

This clone has ten or more counts. The CDR3 goes on 3 residues after the read ends, and that part is filled in from the germline J gene. The chain is built from TRBV29-1 and TRBJ2-5; maybe TRBD1 (6 bases). Germline V gene sequence: CDR1 SQVTM, CDR2 ANQGSEA. V gave up 4 bases and J gave up 5 bases, with 17 bases separating them. The length of the CDR3 is 14 residues. The CDR3 loop reads CSVVWGQGGETQYF. The covered CDR3 bases are TGCAGCGTTGTTTGGGGGCAGGGCGGGGAGACC.

This clone was picked up many times. Read coverage stops 3 residues before the CDR3 terminus; the germline J gene supplies the remainder. This chain connects TRBV20-1 to TRBJ2-1; 12 positions match TRBD2. Per germline, CDR1 DFQATT and CDR2 SNEGSKA (reference sequence). After removal of 8 bases from V and 6 bases from J, the junction contained 8 bases not matched to a gene. CDR3 length equals 14 residues. The CDR3 DNA, read in part, is TGCAGTCTAAATCCGGGACTAGCGGGCAATGAG. Translation gives CSLNPGLAGNE. The entire CDR3 protein is CSLNPGLAGNEQFF.

This clone came up many times. Sequencing ends 3 residues short of the CDR3 end; the germline J gene provides the rest. The rearrangement joins TRBV5-1 to TRBJ1-1; tentatively, D is TRBD1 (6 bases). Trimming took off 0 bases at V and 1 base at J, with 10 bases between the two ends. CDR1 SGHRS and CDR2 YFSETQ come from the germline V gene. This CDR3 is built from 15 residues. The covered CDR3 bases are TGCGCCAGCAGCTTGGCCGGACAGACGAACACTGAA. Protein product: CASSLAGQTNTE. The whole CDR3 protein is CASSLAGQTNTEAFF. The entire variable domain, with the rest obtained from reference TRBV5-1 and TRBJ1-1, is as follows: KAGVTQTPRYLIKTRGQQVTLSCSPISGHRSVSWYQQTPGQGLQFLFEYFSETQRNKGNFPGRFSGRQFSNSRSEMNVSTLELGDSALYLCASSLAGQTNTEAFFGQGTRLTVV.

In this sample, this clone turned up many times. The DNA ends 3 residues before the CDR3 does, and the rest of the CDR3 is filled in from the germline J gene. The V gene is TRBV19, the J gene TRBJ2-7; TRBD1 might be the D (5 bases). Germline V CDR1 and CDR2: LNHDA, SQIVND (reference sequence). Trimming took 5 bases from V and 2 from J, leaving 19 bases between them. The CDR3 extends over 16 amino acids. CDR3 loop: CASSALTGLTPYEQYF. The part of the CDR3 DNA that was read is TGTGCCAGTAGTGCCTTAACAGGATTAACCCCCTACGAG.

The table lists this clone with many counts. The read terminates 3 residues before the CDR3 end, so the remaining end is supplied by the germline J gene. This chain connects TRBV28 to TRBJ2-2; possibly TRBD1 for D (6 bases). V lost 8 bases to trimming and J lost 5 bases, with 15 bases between them. The CDR3 has 14 amino acids. Germline CDR1 and CDR2: MDHEN and SYDVKM. The CDR3 is CASSRDTLTGELFF. The CDR3 bases that were read are TGTGCCAGCTCCCGGGACACCTTAACCGGGGAG.

This clone was observed many times. The read comes to an end 3 residues before the CDR3 does, leaving the germline J gene to fill in the end. The gene calls are TRBV20-1 and TRBJ1-2, with 7 bases that match TRBD1. The CDR3 consists of 15 residues. Germline CDR1 reads DFQATT; CDR2 reads SNEGSKA (reference sequence). V lost 6 bases and J lost 5; bases outside the gene matches: 15. The sequenced CDR3 bases are TGCAGTGCAATCAATTTGGGACAGTCTGAATATGGC. Its protein product is CSAINLGQSEYG. In full, the CDR3 is CSAINLGQSEYGYTF.

This clone was recorded many times. The CDR3 end is not reached by the read, which stops 3 residues before it; the germline J gene fills it in. V and J are TRBV2 and TRBJ2-7; 8 bases map to TRBD1. The length of the CDR3 is 14 residues. Trimming at V came to 7 bases and at J to 6 bases, leaving 11 bases not matched to a gene. Germline V gene sequence: CDR1 SNHLY, CDR2 FYNNEI. This CDR3 reads CASTPGQVKAEQYF. The sequenced part of the CDR3 DNA is TGTGCCAGCACCCCGGGACAGGTAAAAGCCGAG. The full variable domain, in which reference TRBV2 and TRBJ2-7 provide the parts outside the CDR3, is EPEVTQTPSHQVTQMGQEVILRCVPISNHLYFYWYRQILGQKVEFLVSFYNNEISEKSEIFDDQFSVERPDGSNFTLKIRSTKLEDSAMYFCASTPGQVKAEQYFGPGTRLTVT.

This clone was observed many times. The read is 3 residues too short to cover the CDR3 end, so that end is filled in from the germline J gene. The V call is TRBV6-2 or TRBV6-3, the J call TRBJ1-3, with D unresolved. The CDR3 runs to 16 residues. Germline CDR1 reads MNHEY; CDR2 reads SVGEGT. V was clipped by 6 bases and J by 0 bases, with 15 bases between them. CDR3 bases read: TGTGCCAGCAGACCGATCAAGGTCCTCTCTGGAAACACC. Translating gives CASRPIKVLSGNT. In full, the CDR3 is CASRPIKVLSGNTIYF.

This clone was counted many times. With the read ending 3 residues before the CDR3 end, the germline J gene is used to fill in that end. V is TRBV19 and J is TRBJ2-1; D might be TRBD2 (6 bases). Germline-derived CDR1 and CDR2 are LNHDA and SQIVND (reference sequence). The V end was cut by 1 base, the J end by 3 bases, with 7 bases between. The CDR3 loop spans 14 amino acids. Partial CDR3 DNA: TGTGCCAGTAGTATAGCGGGACTCTACAATGAG. It is translated as CASSIAGLYNE. The whole CDR3 region reads CASSIAGLYNEQFF.

This clone was recorded at least ten times. The read comes to an end 3 residues before the CDR3 does, leaving the germline J gene to fill in the end. The rearrangement links TRBV5-4 to TRBJ1-1; 7 nucleotides line up with TRBD1. Losses at the gene ends were 2 bases for V and 3 bases for J; bases not matched to a gene: 10. Germline V gene data show CDR1 as SGHNT and CDR2 as YYREEE (reference sequence). This CDR3 spans 16 amino acids. The CDR3 DNA, read in part, is TGTGCCAGCAGCTTAGCTCTTAAGGGGGCGTACACTGAA. Translated: CASSLALKGAYTE. From start to end, the CDR3 is CASSLALKGAYTEAFF.

This clone has more than one count but fewer than ten. The sequenced fragment ends 3 residues before the CDR3 boundary, so the rest is inferred from the germline J gene. The V call is TRBV2, the J call TRBJ2-1, with D possibly TRBD1 on 5 matching bases. Trimming removed 8 bases from V and 3 bases from J, with 14 bases in between. The germline V gene encodes CDR1 SNHLY and CDR2 FYNNEI. The CDR3 is made up of 14 amino acids. The chain's CDR3 is CASSDRRDYNEQFF. Incomplete CDR3 DNA: TGTGCCAGCTCAGACAGAAGAGACTACAATGAG.

This clone has ten or more counts. The read comes to an end 3 residues before the CDR3 does, leaving the germline J gene to fill in the end. The chain couples TRBV19 to TRBJ2-1; 12 bases line up with TRBD2. The V segment lost 4 bases and the J segment 3 bases; nucleotides outside the gene matches: 1. Germline V gene lookup returns CDR1 LNHDA and CDR2 SQIVND (reference sequence). The CDR3 runs 15 residues. CDR3: CASSRTSGDYNEQFF. The covered CDR3 bases are TGTGCCAGTAGTAGGACTAGCGGGGACTACAATGAG.